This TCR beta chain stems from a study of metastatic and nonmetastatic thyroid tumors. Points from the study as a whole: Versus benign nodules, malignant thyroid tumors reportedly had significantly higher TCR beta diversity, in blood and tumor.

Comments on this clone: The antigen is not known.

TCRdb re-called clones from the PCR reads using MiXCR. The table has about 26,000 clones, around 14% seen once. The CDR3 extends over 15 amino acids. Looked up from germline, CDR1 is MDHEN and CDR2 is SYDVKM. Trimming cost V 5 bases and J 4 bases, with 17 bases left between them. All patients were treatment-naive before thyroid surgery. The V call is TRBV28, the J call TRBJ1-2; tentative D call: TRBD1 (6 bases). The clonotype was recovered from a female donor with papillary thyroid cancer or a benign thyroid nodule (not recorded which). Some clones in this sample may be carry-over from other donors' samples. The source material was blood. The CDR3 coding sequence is TGTGCCAGCAGTCGTCCGGGTCAGGGGATCTATGGCTACACCTTC. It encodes CASSRPGQGIYGYTF.